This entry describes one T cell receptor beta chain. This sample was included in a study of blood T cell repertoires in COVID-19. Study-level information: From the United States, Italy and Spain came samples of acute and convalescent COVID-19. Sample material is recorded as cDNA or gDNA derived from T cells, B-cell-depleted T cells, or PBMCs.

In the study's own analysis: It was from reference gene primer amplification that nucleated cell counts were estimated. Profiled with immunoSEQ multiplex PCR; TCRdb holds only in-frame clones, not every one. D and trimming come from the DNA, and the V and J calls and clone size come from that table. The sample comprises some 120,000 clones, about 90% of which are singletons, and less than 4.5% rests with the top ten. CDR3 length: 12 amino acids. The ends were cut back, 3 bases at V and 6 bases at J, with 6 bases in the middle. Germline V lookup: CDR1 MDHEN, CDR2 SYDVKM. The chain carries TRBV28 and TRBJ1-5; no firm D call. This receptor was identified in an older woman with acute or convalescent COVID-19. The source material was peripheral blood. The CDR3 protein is CASSFGGQPQHF. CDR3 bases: TGTGCCAGCAGTTTCGGCGGTCAGCCCCAGCATTTT.